A single sample is the source of the 5 T cell receptor beta chains below, sequenced in a study of long-term antiretroviral therapy in people with HIV. immunoSEQ v3.0 was run at survey level. Using immunoSEQ multiplex PCR, the repertoire was profiled, and TCRdb retains in-frame clones only, with some absent. The data contain roughly 10,000 clones, over 75% of them seen just once; the ten biggest clones take up approximately 14%. The specimen was unsorted PBMCs, collected 0.4 years before starting antiretroviral therapy. These receptors originate from a man aged 30-40 years with HIV.

J is TRBJ2-7 and V is TRBV5-4; a possible D gene is TRBD1 (6 bases). V gave up 0 bases and J gave up 4 bases, with 11 bases separating them. Looked up from germline, CDR1 is SGHNT and CDR2 is YYREEE (reference sequence). The CDR3 loop spans 14 amino acids. CDR3 region: CASSLGTRGYEQYF. The CDR3 bases are TGTGCCAGCAGCTTGGGAACGAGGGGGTACGAGCAGTACTTC.

This chain joins TRBV28 and TRBJ1-6; unclear D gene. The V end was cut by 1 base, the J end by 7 bases, with 8 bases between. The germline V gene encodes CDR1 MDHEN and CDR2 SYDVKM. The CDR3 contains 14 residues. CDR3 region: CASSLLARNSPLHF. The CDR3 region has the DNA TGTGCCAGCAGTTTATTGGCCAGAAATTCACCCCTCCACTTT.

The rearrangement joins TRBV5-5 to TRBJ2-1; TRBD2 aligns across 13 bases. In germline, CDR1 is SGHKS, CDR2 YYEKEE (reference sequence). J lost 9 bases, V lost 4 bases, and 4 bases had no gene match. CDR3 length: 14 amino acids. The CDR3 region has the DNA TGTGCCAGCAGCAGGACTAGCGGGGGCGGTGAGCAGTTCTTC. This translates into CASSRTSGGGEQFF.

The chain combines TRBV2 with TRBJ1-6, with 7 bases matching TRBD1. In germline, CDR1 is SNHLY, CDR2 FYNNEI. V shed 6 bases and J 9 bases; nucleotides not matched to a gene: 11. The CDR3 sequence is 15 residues long. The CDR3, as DNA: TGTGCCAGCAGGGTACAGGGGCGGGGGGGTTCACCCCTCCACTTT. As protein: CASRVQGRGGSPLHF.

This chain connects TRBV7-2 to TRBJ1-3, with a tentative D call TRBD1 (5 bases). Germline lookup yields CDR1 SGHTA and CDR2 FQGNSA. This CDR3 has 14 residues. The V gene lost 3 bases and the J gene lost 10 bases, with 16 bases spanning the gap. In DNA form, the CDR3 reads TGTGCCAGCAGCTTTCCTTCGGCGGGACCGACCATATATTTT. Residues: CASSFPSAGPTIYF.